Below are 20 T cell receptor beta chains sequenced from a single sample in a study of metastatic and nonmetastatic thyroid tumors (dated by TCRdb to about 2020). Libraries were built with PCR. Sequencing instrument: Illumina HiSeq 4000. The public reads were reprocessed in TCRdb via fastp at Q25 and MiXCR, keeping in-frame beta chains. The sample includes about 38,000 clones, with over 40% observed a single time. The top ten clones comprise around 22% of the sample. None of the patients had been given any treatment before thyroid surgery. The specimen was tumor tissue. The receptors derive from a male donor with papillary thyroid cancer or a benign thyroid nodule (not recorded which). Some clones in this sample may be carry-over from other donors' samples.

The chain couples TRBV4-2 to TRBJ2-2, with 8 bases aligning to TRBD2. Per germline, CDR1 LGHNA and CDR2 YNFKEQ. The length of the CDR3 is 16 residues. The V and J ends lost 0 bases and 5 bases, in that order; junction bases with no gene match: 5. DNA for the CDR3: TGTGCCAGCAGCCAAGAAGCGGGGGCGCGGACCGGGGAGCTGTTTTTT. The encoded protein is CASSQEAGARTGELFF.

The gene calls are TRBV19 and TRBJ1-2; no firm D call. From germline, CDR1 is LNHDA and CDR2 SQIVND (reference sequence). With 0 bases removed from V and 7 bases from J, the gap between germline ends came to 15 bases. The CDR3 contains 15 residues. CDR3 sequence: CASSIDRNPTAGYTF. Here the CDR3 DNA reads TGTGCCAGTAGTATAGATCGTAATCCTACCGCTGGCTACACCTTC.

The chain recombines TRBV6-1 with TRBJ2-5, with 14 bases matching TRBD2. Germline CDR1 is MNHNS and CDR2 is SASEGT. With V trimmed by 4 bases and J by 4 bases, 2 bases remained unmatched. The CDR3 loop spans 15 amino acids. CDR3 protein: CASSVGLAGVETQYF. CDR3 nucleotides: TGTGCCAGCAGTGTGGGACTAGCGGGAGTAGAGACCCAGTACTTC.

This chain joins TRBV20-1 and TRBJ2-3; 9 positions match TRBD2. The CDR3 contains 15 residues. Per the germline V gene, CDR1 is DFQATT and CDR2 is SNEGSKA (reference sequence). Trimming cost V 3 bases and J 3 bases; bases outside gene matches: 7. CDR3 sequence: CSASWAGGMTDTQYF. The CDR3 DNA follows: TGCAGTGCTAGCTGGGCGGGAGGGATGACAGATACGCAGTATTTT.

This sequence joins TRBV5-8 and TRBJ1-1, with D possibly being TRBD1 (5 bases). Deletions cut 1 base from V and 5 bases from J, with 12 bases between. This CDR3 contains 14 residues. In germline, CDR1 is SGHTS, CDR2 YDEGEE. The CDR3 bases are TGTGCCAGCAGCTTGTCCCCCAGGGATACTGAAGCTTTCTTT. Translated: CASSLSPRDTEAFF.

The chain combines TRBV20-1 with TRBJ2-2; TRBD2 matches 7 bases. The germline V gene has CDR1 DFQATT and CDR2 SNEGSKA (reference sequence). The CDR3 extends over 15 amino acids. The ends lost 5 bases at V and 2 bases at J; junction bases unmatched: 8. The CDR3 spells CSALERGYNTGELFF. The CDR3 DNA sequence: TGCAGTGCTCTGGAGCGGGGCTACAACACCGGGGAGCTGTTTTTT.

The chain has TRBV28 and TRBJ1-2; D is perhaps TRBD1 (5 bases). V dropped 2 bases and J dropped 1 base, with 11 bases sitting between them. CDR3 length equals 15 residues. Germline-derived CDR1 and CDR2 are MDHEN and SYDVKM. CDR3 loop: CASSLGDFRNYGYTF. CDR3 sequence (DNA): TGTGCCAGCAGTTTAGGGGACTTCCGTAACTATGGCTACACCTTC.

This clone was detected only a few times. The chain couples TRBV11-2 to TRBJ1-1; weak D call: TRBD1 (5 bases). This CDR3 contains 15 residues. The ends were cut back, 1 base at V and 6 bases at J, with 15 bases in the middle. Germline CDR1 is SGHAT and CDR2 is FQNNGV. CDR3 protein: CASSLGAGMWAEAFF. As DNA, the CDR3 is TGTGCCAGCAGCTTAGGAGCAGGGATGTGGGCTGAAGCTTTCTTT.

To note about this clone: Other DNA sequences from this sample encode an identical CDR3 as well. This chain connects TRBV20-1 to TRBJ2-7, with D possibly being TRBD2 (7 bases). The germline gives CDR1 DFQATT, CDR2 SNEGSKA (reference sequence). The CDR3 consists of 15 residues. The V gene lost 5 bases and the J gene lost 1 base, with 18 bases spanning the gap. Here the CDR3 reads CSAPVGRGPSYEQYF. CDR3 coding DNA: TGCAGTGCTCCAGTGGGGCGGGGGCCATCCTACGAGCAGTACTTC.

This clone has only one observation. V and J are TRBV19 and TRBJ2-3; TRBD2 agrees at 8 bases. This CDR3 is built from 16 residues. The J segment lost 4 bases and the V segment lost 5 bases, leaving 11 bases of the junction unmatched. Germline V gene lookup returns CDR1 LNHDA and CDR2 SQIVND (reference sequence). DNA for the CDR3: TGTGCCAGTAGTCAAACGGGGGGGCGATTAGCAGATACGCAGTATTTT. Translating it yields CASSQTGGRLADTQYF.

The chain recombines TRBV11-3 with TRBJ2-3, with 8 positions matching TRBD1. The junction had 4 bases not matched to a gene; V was cut back by 0 bases and J by 5 bases. The germline V gene encodes CDR1 SGHNT and CDR2 YENEEA. The CDR3 contains 15 residues. The CDR3 DNA is TGTGCCAGCAGCTTAGACCAGGGGGCAGAAGATACGCAGTATTTT. Amino acids: CASSLDQGAEDTQYF.

This clone has just one count. The chain uses TRBV5-1 and TRBJ2-7; TRBD1 agrees at 8 bases. The junction had 5 bases not matched to a gene; V was cut back by 0 bases and J by 3 bases. Germline lookup yields CDR1 SGHRS and CDR2 YFSETQ. The CDR3 consists of 15 residues. The CDR3 here is CASSLGGTGDYEQYF. The CDR3 bases are TGCGCCAGCAGCTTGGGGGGGACAGGAGACTACGAGCAGTACTTC.

The J gene is TRBJ1-2, the V gene TRBV9, with no clear D. Germline V gene data show CDR1 as SGDLS and CDR2 as YYNGEE. The CDR3 is made up of 12 amino acids. V was trimmed by 0 bases and J by 8 bases, leaving 8 bases between them. The CDR3 bases are TGTGCCAGCAGCGTAGACGGTAGCGGCTACACCTTC. Protein sequence: CASSVDGSGYTF.

This clone came up a few times. This chain uses TRBV7-8 with TRBJ1-6; the D is unclear. The CDR3 has 15 amino acids. The germline gives CDR1 SGHVS, CDR2 FQNEAQ. V lost 1 base to trimming and J lost 3 bases, with 7 bases between them. CDR3 loop: CASSLEQFYNSPLHF. As DNA, the CDR3 is TGTGCCAGCAGCTTAGAACAGTTCTATAATTCACCCCTCCACTTT.

The chain carries TRBV5-1 and TRBJ2-7, with D hard to call. The V end was cut by 3 bases, the J end by 5 bases, with 6 bases between. The CDR3 spans 11 residues. Germline V gives CDR1 SGHRS, CDR2 YFSETQ. CDR3 DNA: TGCGCCAGCAGCTCCGCCCACGAGCAGTACTTC. Residues: CASSSAHEQYF.

The chain employs TRBV28 and TRBJ1-4; D is undetermined. Germline-derived CDR1 and CDR2 are MDHEN and SYDVKM. Trimming took off 8 bases at V and 0 bases at J, with 13 bases between the two ends. The CDR3 has 15 amino acids. The chain's CDR3 is CASHGVSATNEKLFF. CDR3 sequence (DNA): TGTGCCAGCCATGGGGTGTCTGCAACTAATGAAAAACTGTTTTTT.

This chain links TRBV30 with TRBJ2-1; D possibly matches TRBD1 or TRBD2 (6 bases each). This CDR3 has 14 amino acids. The V end was cut by 3 bases, the J end by 4 bases, with 13 bases between. CDR1 GTSNPN and CDR2 SVGIG come from the germline V gene (reference sequence). The CDR3 DNA reads as TGTGCCTGGAGGCCCGGGGGCGAATACAATGAGCAGTTCTTC. This translates into CAWRPGGEYNEQFF.

This clone appeared once. The chain has TRBV20-1 and TRBJ2-1, with a possible D match to TRBD2 (5 bases). The germline gives CDR1 DFQATT, CDR2 SNEGSKA (reference sequence). This CDR3 region has 11 residues. Trimming took off 8 bases at V and 8 bases at J, with 13 bases between the two ends. The DNA for the CDR3 is TGCAGTCCGAAAAGCGGACATGAGCAGTTCTTC. Translating it yields CSPKSGHEQFF.

This clone was picked up a small number of times. The chain employs TRBV6-1 and TRBJ2-7; TRBD2 is a possible D gene (6 bases). Germline CDR1 is MNHNS and CDR2 is SASEGT. The V end lost 0 bases, the J end lost 0 bases, and 9 bases lay between the germline ends. The CDR3 consists of 15 residues. The CDR3 DNA follows: TGTGCCAGCAGTGAAGCGGCCGGGAGCTCCTACGAGCAGTACTTC. Translated, it gives CASSEAAGSSYEQYF.

In nucleotides, the CDR3 is TGTGCCAGCAGTTACAAGTACGAGCAGTACTTC. The encoded protein is CASSYKYEQYF. V gene TRBV6-5 combines with J gene TRBJ2-7, with D unresolved. The CDR3 is 11 amino acids. The germline V and J ends were trimmed by 2 bases and 4 bases, with 3 bases remaining between them. Germline V CDR1 and CDR2: MNHEY, SVGAGI.